This T cell receptor beta chain was found in a study of early T cells in non-severe SARS-CoV-2 infection. Remarks on this clonotype: Its target is not known.

CDR1 is SGHRS and CDR2 is YFSETQ in the germline V gene. The CDR3 extends over 14 amino acids. V was shortened by 0 bases and J by 4 bases, with 10 bases between the two germline ends. cDNA molecules, individually, were tagged with unique molecular identifiers. TCRdb reprocessed the 5' RACE reads with MiXCR, giving one entry per CDR3 protein. Of some 50,000 distinct CDR3 sequences listed, around 10% are singletons. Study results and caveats: Missing private and CD4 specificities, VDJdb matching favored anti-spike CD8 responses.

Sequencing used whole blood. This TCR was recovered from an adult who was a healthcare worker with PCR-confirmed SARS-CoV-2 infection or an uninfected control (not recorded which). The genes are TRBV5-1 and TRBJ1-2; D is undetermined. The CDR3 nucleotides are TGCGCCAGCAGCTTGGGGGCGAACATCTATGGCTACACCTTC. Protein: CASSLGANIYGYTF.